Shown below are 24 T cell receptor beta chains from a single sample sequenced in a study of T cell changes during pregnancy in multiple sclerosis. Assay used: immunoSEQ multiplex PCR; TCRdb lists only in-frame clones, some missing. The sample contains about 55,000 clones, about nine tenths of which appear only once. The material sequenced was CD4+ T cells from peripheral blood mononuclear cells, taken in the first trimester of pregnancy. Receptors were obtained from a female donor with multiple sclerosis, enrolled in a pregnancy study.

This chain connects TRBV29-1 to TRBJ1-1, with D unclear. Germline CDR1 SQVTM, CDR2 ANQGSEA. CDR3 length equals 13 residues. The V gene lost 2 bases and the J gene lost 0 bases, with 7 bases spanning the gap. As DNA, the CDR3 is TGCAGCGTTGAAATGCGGCTGAACACTGAAGCTTTCTTT. Its translation: CSVEMRLNTEAFF.

The chain carries TRBV11-3 and TRBJ2-5; 11 nucleotides align to TRBD2. Germline trimming cut 5 bases from V and 4 bases from J; bases unmatched to any gene: 15. CDR1 and CDR2 from the germline V gene are SGHNT and YENEEA. This CDR3 region has 18 residues. The CDR3 region is CASSLGIAGGRGGETQYF. CDR3 coding DNA: TGTGCCAGCAGCCTGGGGATAGCGGGGGGGCGGGGTGGAGAGACCCAGTACTTC. Complete variable domain (other parts from reference TRBV11-3 and TRBJ2-5): EAGVVQSPRYKIIEKKQPVAFWCNPISGHNTLYWYLQNLGQGPELLIRYENEEAVDDSQLPKDRFSAERLKGVDSTLKIQPAELGDSAVYLCASSLGIAGGRGGETQYFGPGTRLLVL.

This chain uses TRBV7-2 with TRBJ1-2; D possibly corresponds to TRBD1 (6 bases). Germline V gene sequence: CDR1 SGHTA, CDR2 FQGNSA. This CDR3 comprises 18 residues. V was clipped by 3 bases and J by 6 bases, with 26 bases between them. The CDR3 region has the DNA TGTGCCAGCAGCTTCTGGTCCACAGGGCTCCGAGTAAAAGATGGCTACACCTTC. Amino acid sequence: CASSFWSTGLRVKDGYTF. Variable domain in full (rest from reference TRBV7-2 and TRBJ1-2): GAGVSQSPSNKVTEKGKDVELRCDPISGHTALYWYRQSLGQGLEFLIYFQGNSAPDKSGLPSDRFSAERTGGSVSTLTIQRTQQEDSAVYLCASSFWSTGLRVKDGYTFGSGTRLTVV.

This chain connects TRBV27 to TRBJ2-1; tentative D call: TRBD1 (5 bases). The V end lost 4 bases, the J end lost 7 bases, and 8 bases lay between the germline ends. CDR3 length: 12 amino acids. Germline V CDR1 and CDR2: MNHEY, SMNVEV (reference sequence). The CDR3 is CASSWGANEQFF. The CDR3 DNA sequence: TGTGCCAGCAGTTGGGGCGCGAATGAGCAGTTCTTC.

This clone was counted only a few times. This sequence joins TRBV14 and TRBJ1-1; TRBD1 might be the D (5 bases). CDR1 SGHDN and CDR2 FVKESK come from the germline V gene. This CDR3 is built from 13 residues. V lost 7 bases and J 1 base, leaving 10 bases between the germline ends. The CDR3 protein is CASTRTRNTEAFF. The CDR3 coding sequence is TGTGCCAGCACCAGGACAAGGAACACTGAAGCTTTCTTT. Variable domain in full (rest from reference TRBV14 and TRBJ1-1): EAGVTQFPSHSVIEKGQTVTLRCDPISGHDNLYWYRRVMGKEIKFLLHFVKESKQDESGMPNNRFLAERTGGTYSTLKVQPAELEDSGVYFCASTRTRNTEAFFGQGTRLTVV.

The chain joins TRBV29-1 to TRBJ2-3; D unclear. Germline V gene lookup returns CDR1 SQVTM and CDR2 ANQGSEA. V was clipped by 0 bases and J by 0 bases, with 13 bases between them. This CDR3 is 16 amino acids long. The CDR3 loop is CSVEDRSRTSTDTQYF. The CDR3 nucleotides are TGCAGCGTTGAAGATCGTAGCCGAACTAGCACAGATACGCAGTATTTT.

The chain recombines TRBV4-2 with TRBJ2-3, with TRBD1 matching 10 bases. The CDR3 consists of 20 residues. Germline V lookup: CDR1 LGHNA, CDR2 YNFKEQ. Unmatched junction bases numbered 16, after V lost 2 bases and J lost 2 bases. The CDR3 is CASSQFTTPPGQGHTDTQYF. DNA for the CDR3: TGTGCCAGCAGCCAATTCACGACGCCTCCGGGACAGGGGCACACAGATACGCAGTATTTT.

The count of this clone is one. This chain uses TRBV18 with TRBJ1-2; 10 nucleotides agree with TRBD1. The CDR3 spans 14 residues. J gave up 6 bases and V 2 bases, and 3 bases lay outside the gene matches. CDR1 is KGHSH, CDR2 LQKENI, per germline. The CDR3 region is CASSPKTGGNGYTF. DNA of the CDR3: TGTGCCAGCTCACCAAAGACAGGGGGCAATGGCTACACCTTC.

V and J are TRBV5-4 and TRBJ2-4; 8 bases are a match to TRBD2. Germline assignment: CDR1 SGHNT and CDR2 YYREEE (reference sequence). The CDR3 extends over 18 amino acids. The V segment lost 1 base and the J segment 0 bases; nucleotides outside the gene matches: 9. Written as DNA, the CDR3 is TGTGCCAGCAGCTTGACTAGCGGAAAAAGCCTAGCCAAAAACATTCAGTACTTC. It translates to CASSLTSGKSLAKNIQYF.

The chain couples TRBV29-1 to TRBJ2-7; D is possibly TRBD2 (5 bases). V lost 3 bases to trimming and J lost 5 bases, with 11 bases between them. The germline gives CDR1 SQVTM, CDR2 ANQGSEA. The CDR3 has 12 residues. CDR3 residues: CSVEGDENEQYF. The CDR3 DNA follows: TGCAGCGTTGAGGGAGATGAAAACGAGCAGTACTTC.

This rearrangement joins TRBV6-5 to TRBJ1-1; no firm D call. The CDR3 totals 15 residues. CDR1 and CDR2 (germline): MNHEY, SVGAGI. Trimming took off 0 bases at V and 2 bases at J, with 10 bases between the two ends. The CDR3 nucleotides read TGTGCCAGCAGTTACTCGATTGAGGGTAACACTGAAGCTTTCTTT. This encodes CASSYSIEGNTEAFF.

The V and J genes are TRBV28 and TRBJ2-3; 7 bases are shared with TRBD1. Germline values: CDR1 MDHEN, CDR2 SYDVKM. Trimming at V came to 3 bases and at J to 5 bases, leaving 11 bases not matched to a gene. CDR3 length: 16 amino acids. Here the CDR3 DNA reads TGTGCCAGCAGTTTCGGTTCCGGGACAGCGAAAGATACGCAGTATTTT. Its translation: CASSFGSGTAKDTQYF. Together with reference TRBV28 and TRBJ2-3, the CDR3 gives the full variable domain: DVKVTQSSRYLVKRTGEKVFLECVQDMDHENMFWYRQDPGLGLRLIYFSYDVKMKEKGDIPEGYSVSREKKERFSLILESASTNQTSMYLCASSFGSGTAKDTQYFGPGTRLTVL.

J is TRBJ2-5 and V is TRBV9; TRBD2 aligns across 13 bases. V dropped 0 bases and J dropped 4; count of bases not matched to a gene: 0. CDR1 is SGDLS and CDR2 is YYNGEE in the germline V gene. The CDR3 extends over 15 amino acids. As DNA, the CDR3 is TGTGCCAGCAGCGTAGGACTAGCGGGGGGAGAGACCCAGTACTTC. Protein: CASSVGLAGGETQYF.

This clone was seen once. The V and J genes are TRBV11-3 and TRBJ1-2; TRBD1 matches at 9 bases. Germline V gene lookup returns CDR1 SGHNT and CDR2 YENEEA. J gave up 1 base and V 4 bases, and 7 bases lay outside the gene matches. There are 16 residues in the CDR3. The DNA of the CDR3 is TGTGCCAGCAGCTCCCCCGACAGGGGGGATAACTATGGCTACACCTTC. Translating it yields CASSSPDRGDNYGYTF.

The chain links TRBV7-8 to TRBJ2-7, with TRBD2 matching over 9 bases. The trim removed 1 base at V and 3 bases at J, leaving 1 base unmatched. The CDR3 is made up of 14 amino acids. Germline lookup yields CDR1 SGHVS and CDR2 FQNEAQ. CDR3 protein: CASSLGTSDYEQYF. CDR3 DNA sequence: TGTGCCAGCAGCTTAGGGACTAGCGACTACGAGCAGTACTTC.

The rearrangement links TRBV27 to TRBJ2-1, with 9 bases that match TRBD2. Germline values: CDR1 MNHEY, CDR2 SMNVEV (reference sequence). Unmatched junction bases numbered 14, after V lost 4 bases and J lost 4 bases. There are 18 residues in the CDR3. CDR3 sequence: CASSSPLIVRGGYNEQFF. CDR3 DNA sequence: TGTGCCAGCAGTTCCCCATTGATTGTGCGGGGGGGGTACAATGAGCAGTTCTTC.

V and J are TRBV29-1 and TRBJ2-1; the match to TRBD2 covers 9 bases. The CDR3 is made up of 14 amino acids. Germline V gives CDR1 SQVTM, CDR2 ANQGSEA. V lost 7 bases, J lost 9 bases, and 13 bases stayed unmatched. CDR3 amino acids: CSATHQRGDSEQFF. In DNA, the CDR3 is TGCAGCGCAACGCACCAGCGGGGGGACTCTGAGCAGTTCTTC.

This chain connects TRBV10-3 to TRBJ2-3; 9 nucleotides agree with TRBD2. Germline V CDR1 and CDR2: ENHRY, SYGVKD. Trimming cost V 6 bases and J 0 bases; bases outside gene matches: 7. The CDR3 totals 16 residues. Written as DNA, the CDR3 is TGTGCCATCAGGGATTCTAGCGGGGCCAGCACAGATACGCAGTATTTT. Translated: CAIRDSSGASTDTQYF.

This clone came up once. The rearrangement links TRBV6-6 to TRBJ2-3, with no clear D. The V end lost 0 bases, the J end lost 0 bases, and 4 bases lay between the germline ends. The CDR3 consists of 14 residues. The germline CDR1 and CDR2 sequences are MNHNY and SVGAGI (reference sequence). CDR3 protein: CASSYSTSTDTQYF. As DNA, the CDR3 is TGTGCCAGCAGTTACTCCACTAGCACAGATACGCAGTATTTT.

V gene TRBV14 combines with J gene TRBJ2-5; perhaps TRBD2 as D (5 bases). CDR1 and CDR2 from the germline V gene are SGHDN and FVKESK. CDR3 length equals 15 residues. Trimming pared 1 base from V and 1 base from J, leaving 10 bases between. The CDR3 sequence: CASSQVRGSQETQYF. DNA for the CDR3: TGTGCCAGCAGCCAAGTTCGGGGTAGCCAAGAGACCCAGTACTTC.

The chain couples TRBV11-3 to TRBJ1-1, with D tentatively TRBD1 (5 bases). The CDR3 loop spans 12 amino acids. Trimming removed 0 bases from V and 12 bases from J, with 11 bases in between. CDR1 SGHNT and CDR2 YENEEA come from the germline V gene. CDR3 DNA sequence: TGTGCCAGCAGCTTAGAGGGGCAGGCCCCTTTCTTT. Translating it yields CASSLEGQAPFF.

The chain uses TRBV19 and TRBJ2-2; D is perhaps TRBD2 (6 bases). Germline V gene sequence: CDR1 LNHDA, CDR2 SQIVND (reference sequence). The CDR3 totals 14 residues. Trimming removed 5 bases from V and 1 base from J, with 8 bases in between. CDR3 in DNA: TGTGCCAGTAGTCAGGAGGGGAACACCGGGGAGCTGTTTTTT. Translation gives CASSQEGNTGELFF.

This clone was seen repeatedly, ten times or more. V gene TRBV7-2 combines with J gene TRBJ1-6, with D possibly being TRBD1 (6 bases). Between the trimmed V and J ends, which lost 0 bases and 10 bases, there was a span of 19 bases. There are 17 residues in the CDR3. The germline V gene encodes CDR1 SGHTA and CDR2 FQGNSA. Here the CDR3 DNA reads TGTGCCAGCAGCTTAGCTCCCTGGGGGCAGGAAACATCACCCCTCCACTTT. Translation gives CASSLAPWGQETSPLHF.

This sequence joins TRBV2 and TRBJ2-5, with TRBD2 identical over 8 bases. The CDR3 loop spans 14 amino acids. V lost 11 bases, J lost 0 bases, and 8 bases stayed unmatched. Germline CDR1 SNHLY, CDR2 FYNNEI. CDR3 coding DNA: TGTGCCGGATCTAGCGGGTCGTACCAAGAGACCCAGTACTTC. As protein: CAGSSGSYQETQYF.